This T cell receptor beta chain came from a study of blood T cell repertoires in COVID-19 (dated by TCRdb to about 2020). Context from the whole study: Collaborator samples came from the United States, Italy and Spain and covered acute and convalescent phases of COVID-19. The prospective study material was composed of cDNA or gDNA derived from T cells, B-cell-depleted T cells, or PBMCs. Subjects who had been exposed to COVID-19, were actively infected with it, or had recovered from it provided the deeply sampled blood TCRbeta repertoires that made up the dataset. The repertoires were released in a freely available public database meant as a resource for research on the immune response to SARS-CoV-2. The samples were drawn from the first 160 participants of the ongoing ImmuneRACE study and from 1,254 subjects provided by 6 global collaborators. The sample metadata nearly always contained a de-identified subject ID, COVID-19 status, age in years and sex. Where HLA class I and class II types were available, the types were taken from metadata supplied by the sample provider, not from assay-based typing. Here is what the overall study found, with its caveats: The amount of clinical and demographic metadata varied by source and participant and was provided uncurated.

Each collaborating institution followed its own protocols to collect whole blood in K2EDTA tubes. For TCRbeta analysis, collaborator samples were shipped as frozen whole blood, as isolated PBMCs, or as DNA extracted from either sample type. Notes on this clone: Its antigen specificity is not known. No much larger clone exists at a distance of one base, and base qualities are not known.

TCRbeta CDR3 regions were amplified from genomic DNA using the immunoSEQ Assay, a bias-controlled multiplex PCR. The study's own analysis went as follows. Nucleated cell counts per sample were estimated from amplification of reference gene primers within the assay. Sequence reads were collapsed and filtered to measure the absolute abundance of every unique TCRbeta CDR3 rearrangement. For each sample, productive Simpson clonality was calculated as the square root of Simpson's diversity index over productive rearrangements. Entries here come from immuneACCESS through TCRdb and include only in-frame sequences with V and J called. Some clones fail to appear in such tables; in the studies checked, an unresolved V gene covers under half of the shortfall, and the cause of the remainder is unknown. The V and J calls and clone size were taken over from that table, and D and trimming were inferred from the DNA. The sample includes 95,000 to 120,000 clones, with about nine tenths observed a single time. In total, the top ten clones hold roughly 2.5% of the sample.

Material: peripheral blood. This TCR derives from a human donor in a cohort sampled during active COVID-19.

DNA sequence: TGTGCCAGCAGCTGGAGCGGGGGGGCCCCCGGGGAGACCCAGTACTTC. The resulting protein is CASSWSGGAPGETQYF. The rearranged chain carries TRBV7-9 and TRBJ2-5; 10 bases in between match TRBD2. The germline V gene (reference sequence) sets CDR1 to SEHNR and CDR2 to FQNEAQ. The CDR3, cysteine through phenylalanine, is 16 amino acids long. Only the CDR3 region is kept as DNA, spanning 48 bases read in frame from base 1. After removal of 4 bases from V and 5 bases from J, the junction retains 10 bases not matched to a gene.